This T cell receptor beta chain was obtained from a study of Ad26.COV2.S vaccination and SARS-CoV-2 variants. Treatment: roughly 19 received Ad26.COV2.S at low or high dose, single or two shots; roughly five received placebo; per-sample allocation not given. Samples were taken on day 63 after the first vaccine or placebo injection. Germline CDR1 reads MNHEY; CDR2 reads SVGAGI. The CDR3 extends over 13 amino acids. V dropped 7 bases and J dropped 0 bases, with 4 bases sitting between them. Turning to this clone: Its antigen remains unidentified.

Libraries were prepared by immunoSEQ multiplex PCR; TCRdb keeps only in-frame clonotypes and omits some of them. The top ten hold around 7.3% of the sample, which has over 300,000 clones, roughly 80% seen once. Study-level results: Participants in the vaccine arm had higher spike-specific TCR breadth; placebo recipients had lower.

Sequences were derived from peripheral blood, sampled in a trial of Ad26.COV2.S vaccine versus placebo. The V call is TRBV6-5, the J call TRBJ2-6; D is unresolved. This TCR came from a person between 18 and 59 years old who received the Ad26.COV2.S COVID-19 vaccine or a placebo. The CDR3 DNA follows: TGTGCCAGCACTTTCTCTGGGGCCAACGTCCTGACTTTC. It yields the protein CASTFSGANVLTF.